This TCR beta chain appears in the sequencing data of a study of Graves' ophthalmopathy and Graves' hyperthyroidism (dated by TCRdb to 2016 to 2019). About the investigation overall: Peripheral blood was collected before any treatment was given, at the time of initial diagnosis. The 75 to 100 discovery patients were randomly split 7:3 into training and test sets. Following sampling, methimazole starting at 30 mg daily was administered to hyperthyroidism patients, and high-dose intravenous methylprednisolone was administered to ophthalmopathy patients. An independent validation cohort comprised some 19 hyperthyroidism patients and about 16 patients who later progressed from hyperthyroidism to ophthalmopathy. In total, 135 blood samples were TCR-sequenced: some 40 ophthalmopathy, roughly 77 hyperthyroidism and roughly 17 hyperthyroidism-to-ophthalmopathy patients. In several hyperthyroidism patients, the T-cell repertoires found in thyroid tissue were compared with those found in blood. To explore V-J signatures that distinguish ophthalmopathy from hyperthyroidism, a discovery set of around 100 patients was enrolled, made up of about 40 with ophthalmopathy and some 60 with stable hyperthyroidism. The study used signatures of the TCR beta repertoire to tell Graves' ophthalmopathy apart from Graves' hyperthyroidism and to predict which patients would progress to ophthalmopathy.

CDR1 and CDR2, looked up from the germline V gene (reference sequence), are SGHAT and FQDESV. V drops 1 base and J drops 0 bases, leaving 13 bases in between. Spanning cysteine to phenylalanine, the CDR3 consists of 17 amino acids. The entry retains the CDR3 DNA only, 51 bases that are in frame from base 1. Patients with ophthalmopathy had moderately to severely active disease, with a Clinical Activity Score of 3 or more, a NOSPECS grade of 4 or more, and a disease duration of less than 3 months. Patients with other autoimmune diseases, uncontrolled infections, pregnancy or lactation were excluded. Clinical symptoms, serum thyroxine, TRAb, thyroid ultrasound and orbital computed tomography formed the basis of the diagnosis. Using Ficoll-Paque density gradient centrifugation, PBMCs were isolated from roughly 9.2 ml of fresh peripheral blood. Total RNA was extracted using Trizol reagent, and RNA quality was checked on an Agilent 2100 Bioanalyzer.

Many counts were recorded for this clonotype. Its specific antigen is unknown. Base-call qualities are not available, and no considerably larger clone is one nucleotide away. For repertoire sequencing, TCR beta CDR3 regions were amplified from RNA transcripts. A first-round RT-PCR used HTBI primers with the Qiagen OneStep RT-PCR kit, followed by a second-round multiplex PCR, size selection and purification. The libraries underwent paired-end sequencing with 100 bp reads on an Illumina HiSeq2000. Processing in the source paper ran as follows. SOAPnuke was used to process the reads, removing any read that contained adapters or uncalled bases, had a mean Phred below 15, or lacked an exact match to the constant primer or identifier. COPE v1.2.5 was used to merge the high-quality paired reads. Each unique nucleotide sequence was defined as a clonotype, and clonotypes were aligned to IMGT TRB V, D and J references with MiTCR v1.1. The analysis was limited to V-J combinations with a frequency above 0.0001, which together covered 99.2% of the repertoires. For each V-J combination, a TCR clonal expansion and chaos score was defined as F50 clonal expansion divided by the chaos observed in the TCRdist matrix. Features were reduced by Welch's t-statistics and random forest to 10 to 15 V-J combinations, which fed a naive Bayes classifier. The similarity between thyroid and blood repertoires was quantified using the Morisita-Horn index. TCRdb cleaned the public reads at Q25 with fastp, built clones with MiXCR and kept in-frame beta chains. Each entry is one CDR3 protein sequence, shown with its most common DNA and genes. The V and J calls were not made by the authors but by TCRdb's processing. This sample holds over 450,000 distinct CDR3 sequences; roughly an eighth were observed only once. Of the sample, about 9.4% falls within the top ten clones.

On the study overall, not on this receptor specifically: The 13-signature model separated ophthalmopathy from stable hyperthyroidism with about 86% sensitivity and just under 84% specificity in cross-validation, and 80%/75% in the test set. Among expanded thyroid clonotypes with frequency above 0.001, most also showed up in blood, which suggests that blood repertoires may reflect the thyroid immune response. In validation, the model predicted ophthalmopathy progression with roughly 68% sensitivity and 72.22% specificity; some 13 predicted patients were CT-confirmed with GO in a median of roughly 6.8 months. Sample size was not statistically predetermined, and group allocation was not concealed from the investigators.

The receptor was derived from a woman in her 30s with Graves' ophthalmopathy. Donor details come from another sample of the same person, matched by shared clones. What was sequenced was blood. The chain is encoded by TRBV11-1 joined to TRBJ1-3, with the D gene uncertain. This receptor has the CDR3 CASSLGGSRLSGNTIYF. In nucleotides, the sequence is TGTGCCAGCAGCTTAGGAGGGTCCAGGCTCTCTGGAAACACCATATATTTT.